Presented here are 24 T cell receptor beta chains from one specimen sequenced in a study of blood T cell repertoires in COVID-19. Profiling relied on immunoSEQ multiplex PCR, and the TCRdb table lists in-frame clones only, not all of them. In the table there are 350,000 to 400,000 clones, approximately 86% of which are singletons. The sequenced sample was peripheral blood. The receptors shown here come from a woman aged 55 to 70 with COVID-19, enrolled during active disease.

A few counts support this clone. The chain employs TRBV7-3 and TRBJ2-6; TRBD1 is a possible D gene (5 bases). V lost 5 bases and J lost 0, with 8 bases in between. CDR3 length: 15 residues. CDR1 is SGHTA and CDR2 is FQGTGA in the germline V gene. The CDR3 region has the DNA TGTGCCAGCAGCAAAGGGGACTCTGGGGCCAACGTCCTGACTTTC. This encodes CASSKGDSGANVLTF.

The CDR3 reads CASSPGQGIFNEAFF. The CDR3 bases are TGTGCCAGCTCACCGGGACAGGGTATCTTTAATGAAGCTTTCTTT. The chain links TRBV18 to TRBJ1-1, with 9 bases identical to TRBD1. The length of the CDR3 is 15 residues. V trimming: 3 bases; J trimming: 7 bases; junction bases outside the gene matches: 9. Germline CDR1 and CDR2: KGHSH and LQKENI.

The chain couples TRBV12-3 or TRBV12-4 to TRBJ1-2; D not resolved. With 3 bases removed from V and 5 bases from J, the gap between germline ends came to 10 bases. The CDR3 runs to 13 residues. CDR3 amino acids: CASSFRGIYGYTF. The CDR3 bases are TGTGCCAGCAGTTTTCGAGGGATTTATGGCTACACCTTC.

The chain links TRBV7-9 to TRBJ2-5, with 7 positions matching TRBD1. The V gene end was trimmed by 6 bases and the J gene end by 3 bases; junction bases not matched to a gene: 7. The germline gives CDR1 SEHNR, CDR2 FQNEAQ (reference sequence). This CDR3 has 14 amino acids. CDR3 bases: TGTGCCAGCAGTCCCCCCCAGGGGGAAGAGACCCAGTACTTC. Protein sequence: CASSPPQGEETQYF.

V is TRBV11-2 and J is TRBJ2-7, with D possibly matching TRBD1 (6 bases). The CDR3 is made up of 16 amino acids. Trimming cost V 2 bases and J 3 bases, with 17 bases left between them. Germline assignment: CDR1 SGHAT and CDR2 FQNNGV. Here the CDR3 reads CASSLLRTAISYEQYF. The CDR3 DNA is TGTGCCAGCAGCTTACTCCGGACAGCGATAAGCTACGAGCAGTACTTC.

The rearrangement links TRBV30 to TRBJ1-2; 9 bases match TRBD1. Germline V gives CDR1 GTSNPN, CDR2 SVGIG (reference sequence). CDR3 length: 15 residues. V gave up 5 bases and J gave up 7 bases; unmatched junction bases: 14. The CDR3 sequence: CAWANYRGRESGYTF. The CDR3 bases are TGTGCCTGGGCCAACTACAGGGGGCGCGAATCTGGCTACACCTTC.

CDR3 sequence reads: CASSVGATMDEQYF. CDR3 nucleotides: TGCGCCAGCAGCGTTGGGGCAACGATGGACGAGCAGTACTTC. The V and J genes are TRBV5-1 and TRBJ2-7, with a tentative D call TRBD1 (5 bases). Trimming took 4 bases from V and 5 from J, leaving 16 bases between them. CDR3 length: 14 residues. Per the germline V gene, CDR1 is SGHRS and CDR2 is YFSETQ.

This sequence joins TRBV19 and TRBJ2-7; D is possibly TRBD2 (6 bases). Per germline, CDR1 LNHDA and CDR2 SQIVND (reference sequence). Trimming took off 5 bases at V and 2 bases at J, with 10 bases between the two ends. The length of the CDR3 is 13 residues. CDR3 in amino acids: CASSRRGTYEQYF. In nucleotides, the CDR3 is TGTGCCAGTAGTCGACGGGGGACCTACGAGCAGTACTTC.

At least ten counts were recorded for this clone. The rearrangement joins TRBV11-2 to TRBJ1-2; TRBD1 matches at 7 bases. V lost 1 base, J lost 4 bases, and 6 bases stayed unmatched. This CDR3 comprises 15 residues. Germline CDR1 is SGHAT and CDR2 is FQNNGV. The CDR3 DNA sequence: TGTGCCAGCAGCTTAGGAGGGACAGCTCGCTATGGCTACACCTTC. Residues: CASSLGGTARYGYTF.

The rearrangement links TRBV29-1 to TRBJ2-5, with TRBD2 as a possible D gene (6 bases). CDR3 length: 14 amino acids. V lost 4 bases to trimming and J lost 1 base, with 13 bases between them. The germline V gene encodes CDR1 SQVTM and CDR2 ANQGSEA. Here the CDR3 reads CSVVLRDSQETQYF. The CDR3 DNA reads as TGCAGCGTTGTCCTCCGGGACTCCCAAGAGACCCAGTACTTC.

In DNA, the CDR3 is TGTGCCAGCAGTTTATCGGGCGGGAACAATCAGCCCCAGCATTTT. As protein: CASSLSGGNNQPQHF. The chain couples TRBV27 to TRBJ1-5; D remains unclear. The V and J ends lost 0 bases and 3 bases respectively, with 9 bases between them. Germline V gives CDR1 MNHEY, CDR2 SMNVEV (reference sequence). The CDR3 is made up of 15 amino acids.

The V and J genes are TRBV6-5 and TRBJ1-4; D gene ambiguous. V was clipped by 0 bases and J by 12 bases, with 14 bases between them. CDR3 length: 14 amino acids. CDR1 is MNHEY, CDR2 SVGAGI, per germline. The CDR3 is CASSYSDARTELFF. In DNA form, the CDR3 reads TGTGCCAGCAGTTACTCAGACGCGCGGACTGAACTGTTTTTT.

The CDR3 region has the DNA TGTGCCAGCGGATATGGGACTTCCCCCGAGGGCTACACCTTC. Its translation: CASGYGTSPEGYTF. The rearrangement uses TRBV3-1 (or the pseudogene TRBV3-2) and TRBJ1-2; TRBD1 is a possible D gene (5 bases). V was clipped by 8 bases and J by 8 bases, with 21 bases between them. The germline gives CDR1 LGHDT, CDR2 YNNKEL (reference sequence). CDR3 size: 14 residues.

The V and J genes are TRBV10-2 and TRBJ2-3, with D possibly matching TRBD1 (6 bases). CDR3 size: 15 residues. Trimming stripped 3 bases from V and 6 bases from J, with 16 bases between. Per germline, CDR1 WSHSY and CDR2 SAAADI. CDR3 DNA: TGCGCCAGCAGTGAAGGGACACCCTCCGCGGATACGCAGTATTTT. This translates into CASSEGTPSADTQYF.

The chain uses TRBV29-1 and TRBJ1-2, with TRBD1 as a possible D gene (5 bases). The CDR3 is made up of 12 amino acids. Germline assignment: CDR1 SQVTM and CDR2 ANQGSEA. Between the trimmed V and J ends, which lost 3 bases and 6 bases, there was a span of 11 bases. In nucleotides, the CDR3 is TGCAGCGTTGATGGGGCGCAGGATGGCTACACCTTC. Protein: CSVDGAQDGYTF.

The CDR3 DNA follows: TGTGCCAGCAGCCCCCGGACAGACCGGCTAGCCAAAAACATTCAGTACTTC. Its translation is CASSPRTDRLAKNIQYF. This chain uses TRBV7-2 with TRBJ2-4, with D possibly matching TRBD1 (6 bases). The CDR3 has 17 residues. Germline-derived CDR1 and CDR2 are SGHTA and FQGNSA. Trimming took 5 bases from V and 0 from J, leaving 17 bases between them.

This clone occurred once. This chain connects TRBV27 to TRBJ2-1; possibly TRBD1 for D (7 bases). V was shortened by 3 bases and J by 5 bases, with 11 bases between the two germline ends. The CDR3 loop spans 14 amino acids. Germline CDR1 and CDR2: MNHEY and SMNVEV (reference sequence). The CDR3 region is CASSLAGGNNEQFF. The DNA for the CDR3 is TGTGCCAGCAGTTTGGCAGGGGGGAACAATGAGCAGTTCTTC.

V is TRBV7-9 and J is TRBJ1-1; a weak D match, TRBD1 (6 bases). Trimming took 1 base from V and 14 from J, leaving 20 bases between them. This CDR3 has 14 amino acids. The germline V gene has CDR1 SEHNR and CDR2 FQNEAQ (reference sequence). Written as DNA, the CDR3 is TGTGCCAGCAGCTTAGAAGGTTTTGACAGGCCGGAGTTCTTT. It encodes CASSLEGFDRPEFF.

V gene TRBV4-3 combines with J gene TRBJ2-1, with 9 bases that match TRBD2. Germline V gene sequence: CDR1 LGHNA, CDR2 YSLEER. J was trimmed by 9 bases and V by 5 bases; bases with no gene match: 14. This CDR3 is built from 16 residues. The DNA for the CDR3 is TGCGCCAGCAGCTTAGCGGGGGCTTGGGGTACGGGTGAGCAGTTCTTC. Protein: CASSLAGAWGTGEQFF.

V gene TRBV7-8 combines with J gene TRBJ1-1, with TRBD1 matching over 8 bases. The germline CDR1 and CDR2 sequences are SGHVS and FQNEAQ. The CDR3 runs to 13 residues. The junction had 6 bases not matched to a gene; V was cut back by 5 bases and J by 7 bases. The CDR3 loop reads CASSPPGQDEAFF. The CDR3 nucleotides read TGTGCCAGCAGCCCTCCGGGACAGGATGAAGCTTTCTTT.

V is TRBV27 and J is TRBJ2-7; D is perhaps TRBD1 (5 bases). There are 16 residues in the CDR3. V was shortened by 0 bases and J by 9 bases, with 21 bases between the two germline ends. CDR1 and CDR2 from the germline V gene are MNHEY and SMNVEV (reference sequence). The CDR3 loop is CASSLSGQAGPSGQYF. In nucleotides, the CDR3 is TGTGCCAGCAGTTTATCGGGGCAGGCAGGGCCTAGTGGGCAGTACTTC.

The chain employs TRBV7-2 and TRBJ2-5; 7 bases agree with TRBD2. V dropped 4 bases and J dropped 3; count of bases not matched to a gene: 5. This CDR3 has 14 residues. CDR1 SGHTA and CDR2 FQGNSA come from the germline V gene. The CDR3 is CASSSFGGKETQYF. For the CDR3, the DNA is TGTGCCAGCAGCTCGTTCGGGGGGAAAGAGACCCAGTACTTC.

Only one count was recorded for this clone. The chain combines TRBV7-9 with TRBJ2-3, with D uncertain. The germline gives CDR1 SEHNR, CDR2 FQNEAQ (reference sequence). There are 13 residues in the CDR3. Trimming took 3 bases from V and 3 from J, leaving 7 bases between them. The CDR3 DNA sequence: TGTGCCAGCAGCTTCACGGGTACAGATACGCAGTATTTT. Its translation: CASSFTGTDTQYF. The whole variable domain, remainder taken from reference TRBV7-9 and TRBJ2-3, is DTGVSQNPRHKITKRGQNVTFRCDPISEHNRLYWYRQTLGQGPEFLTYFQNEAQLEKSRLLSDRFSAERPKGSFSTLEIQRTEQGDSAMYLCASSFTGTDTQYFGPGTRLTVL.

J is TRBJ1-1 and V is TRBV7-2; 9 positions agree with TRBD1. Germline values: CDR1 SGHTA, CDR2 FQGNSA. Trimming took 5 bases from V and 10 from J; bases not matched to a gene: 11. The CDR3 totals 14 residues. CDR3 DNA sequence: TGTGCCAGCAGCCCGGGACAGGGAAGGGATCGAGCTTTCTTT. Its protein product is CASSPGQGRDRAFF. Looking up the rest from reference TRBV7-2 and TRBJ1-1 gives the full variable domain: GAGVSQSPSNKVTEKGKDVELRCDPISGHTALYWYRQSLGQGLEFLIYFQGNSAPDKSGLPSDRFSAERTGGSVSTLTIQRTQQEDSAVYLCASSPGQGRDRAFFGQGTRLTVV.